These T cell receptor beta chains were read from a single sample in a study of T cell changes during pregnancy in multiple sclerosis. The repertoire was sequenced with immunoSEQ multiplex PCR; TCRdb's copy has only in-frame clones and lacks some. The sample includes 70,000 to 80,000 clones, less than 95% seen only once; the top ten take approximately 0.63%. Material: peripheral blood, obtained in the third trimester of pregnancy. The receptors shown here come from a female donor with multiple sclerosis, enrolled in a pregnancy study. Both conserved end residues are trimmed from each CDR3. Size tells how often a clone was seen (once, few, many) or the class of an expanded clone, and some rows leave it out.

abundance: once
v_gene: TRBV5-5
j_gene: TRBJ2-3
CDR3aa: ASSLWAASTDTQY

abundance: once
v_gene: TRBV6-1
j_gene: TRBJ1-2
CDR3aa: ASSVGQNYGYT

abundance: -
v_gene: TRBV18
j_gene: TRBJ1-3
CDR3aa: ASSPPEVGTNLPGNTIY

abundance: once
v_gene: TRBV15
j_gene: TRBJ2-3
CDR3aa: ATSRVPDPRSDTQY

abundance: -
v_gene: TRBV7-2
j_gene: TRBJ2-1
CDR3aa: ASSVGLAGTNEQF

abundance: -
v_gene: TRBV30
j_gene: TRBJ2-1
CDR3aa: AWNGILAGGPDNEQF

abundance: -
v_gene: TRBV9
j_gene: TRBJ1-1
CDR3aa: ASSVASGTGRGTEAF

abundance: -
v_gene: TRBV30
j_gene: TRBJ1-1
CDR3aa: AWSVLGQGEAF

abundance: -
v_gene: TRBV6-5
j_gene: TRBJ2-1
CDR3aa: ASSYPEAREQF

abundance: -
v_gene: TRBV7-2
j_gene: TRBJ2-2
CDR3aa: ASRTTSGGAGGTGELF

abundance: -
v_gene: TRBV5-4
j_gene: TRBJ2-1
CDR3aa: ASSLVGRNRYNEQF

abundance: -
v_gene: TRBV2
j_gene: TRBJ1-2
CDR3aa: ASMGIDSQRNYGYT

abundance: few
v_gene: TRBV7-6
j_gene: TRBJ1-6
CDR3aa: ASSLDIRTYNSPLH

abundance: -
v_gene: TRBV25-1
j_gene: TRBJ2-7
CDR3aa: ASSESLAHSYEQY

abundance: -
v_gene: TRBV19
j_gene: TRBJ2-3
CDR3aa: ASRAGTSGYTQY

abundance: once
v_gene: TRBV29-1
j_gene: TRBJ2-1
CDR3aa: SVRLAGGARNEQF

abundance: once
v_gene: TRBV5-6
j_gene: TRBJ2-2
CDR3aa: ASSRSGTINTGELF

abundance: -
v_gene: TRBV19
j_gene: TRBJ2-2
CDR3aa: ASTTWGVSGELF

abundance: -
v_gene: TRBV6-1
j_gene: TRBJ1-1
CDR3aa: ASRVTGTGVEAF

abundance: -
v_gene: TRBV13
j_gene: TRBJ1-4
CDR3aa: ASSSSGGRPNEKLF

abundance: once
v_gene: TRBV6-5
j_gene: TRBJ1-1
CDR3aa: ASSYSSWGPGTEAF

abundance: -
v_gene: TRBV4-2
j_gene: TRBJ1-3
CDR3aa: ASSQVGGQGNTIY

abundance: -
v_gene: TRBV7-2
j_gene: TRBJ2-2
CDR3aa: ASSLALRGTGELF

abundance: -
v_gene: TRBV29-1
j_gene: TRBJ2-2
CDR3aa: SVAGGQGRNTGELF

abundance: -
v_gene: TRBV15
j_gene: TRBJ2-7
CDR3aa: ATGKPGGSYEQY

abundance: -
v_gene: TRBV19
j_gene: TRBJ1-6
CDR3aa: ASSPGDRGKNSPLH

abundance: -
v_gene: TRBV4-2
j_gene: TRBJ2-1
CDR3aa: ASSQEGTSASNEQF

abundance: -
v_gene: TRBV7-9
j_gene: TRBJ2-1
CDR3aa: ASSYQATGSSYNEQF

abundance: once
v_gene: TRBV18
j_gene: TRBJ2-1
CDR3aa: ASSPTDRVGDNEQF

abundance: -
v_gene: TRBV11-3
j_gene: TRBJ2-5
CDR3aa: ASSLDAARGSETQY

abundance: -
v_gene: TRBV19
j_gene: TRBJ1-3
CDR3aa: ASSMSGQIFSGNTIY

abundance: -
v_gene: TRBV7-8
j_gene: TRBJ2-2
CDR3aa: ATLTSGGNTGELF

abundance: -
v_gene: TRBV6-1
j_gene: TRBJ2-3
CDR3aa: ASSGTGYSDTQY

abundance: -
v_gene: TRBV10-3
j_gene: TRBJ2-5
CDR3aa: AISSSGGTQETQY

abundance: -
v_gene: TRBV6-6
j_gene: TRBJ1-1
CDR3aa: ASSPPGAEAF

abundance: -
v_gene: TRBV7-2
j_gene: TRBJ2-7
CDR3aa: ASRRGPTYEQY

abundance: -
v_gene: TRBV7-8
j_gene: TRBJ2-3
CDR3aa: ASSLTLAGYTDTQY

abundance: -
v_gene: TRBV11-1
j_gene: TRBJ2-7
CDR3aa: ASSYRPYEQY

abundance: -
v_gene: TRBV7-2
j_gene: TRBJ2-7
CDR3aa: ASSSPGVTNEQY

abundance: -
v_gene: TRBV18
j_gene: TRBJ2-1
CDR3aa: ASSPPRHHNEQF

abundance: -
v_gene: TRBV30
j_gene: TRBJ1-1
CDR3aa: AWRRDSEAF

abundance: -
v_gene: TRBV18
j_gene: TRBJ1-2
CDR3aa: ASSPLSARDDGYT

abundance: -
v_gene: TRBV5-4
j_gene: TRBJ1-2
CDR3aa: ASSVTGTGGKGYT

abundance: -
v_gene: TRBV7-2
j_gene: TRBJ1-2
CDR3aa: ASSLVRGEGGYT

abundance: -
v_gene: TRBV27
j_gene: TRBJ2-7
CDR3aa: ASSLSLRGPGGVYEQY

abundance: -
v_gene: TRBV9
j_gene: TRBJ2-2
CDR3aa: ASSVGGTGELF

abundance: -
v_gene: TRBV7-3
j_gene: TRBJ2-3
CDR3aa: ASSQGYYTQDTQY

abundance: -
v_gene: TRBV27
j_gene: TRBJ2-5
CDR3aa: ASSPRQGRGETQY

abundance: -
v_gene: TRBV19
j_gene: TRBJ1-5
CDR3aa: ASSIDRGQGPRWPQH

abundance: -
v_gene: TRBV7-2
j_gene: TRBJ2-7
CDR3aa: ASRRERSEQY

abundance: -
v_gene: TRBV6-1
j_gene: TRBJ2-5
CDR3aa: ASSEVARGGAETQY

abundance: -
v_gene: TRBV30
j_gene: TRBJ1-1
CDR3aa: AWSVMGAHTEAF

abundance: -
v_gene: TRBV7-9
j_gene: TRBJ2-2
CDR3aa: ASSSTGQVNTGELF

abundance: -
v_gene: TRBV2
j_gene: TRBJ1-6
CDR3aa: ASRETDSYNSPLH

abundance: -
v_gene: TRBV4-1
j_gene: TRBJ1-1
CDR3aa: ASSQDRSVFRVTEAF

abundance: -
v_gene: TRBV30
j_gene: TRBJ1-5
CDR3aa: AWSRGGAQPQH

abundance: -
v_gene: TRBV11-2
j_gene: TRBJ1-1
CDR3aa: AYARGARAEAF

abundance: -
v_gene: TRBV2
j_gene: TRBJ2-3
CDR3aa: ASSSTDTQY